This TCR beta chain is drawn from a study of blood T cell repertoires in COVID-19. Looking at the study overall: Some COVID-19 samples were acute and others convalescent; all came from the United States, Italy and Spain.

Some clones are missing from TCRdb's copy, which holds only in-frame ones; the method was immunoSEQ multiplex PCR. The sample has 95,000 to 120,000 clones, approximately 81% seen once. V was pared by 7 bases and J by 0 bases, with 6 bases between. The germline V gene has CDR1 SQVTM and CDR2 ANQGSEA. CDR3 length equals 11 residues. V usage is TRBV29-1 and J usage is TRBJ1-1; D is unresolved. The sample consisted of peripheral blood. The receptor comes from a human donor in a cohort sampled during active COVID-19. The CDR3 DNA reads TGCAGCGCTAGTATGAACACTGAAGCTTTCTTT. It translates to CSASMNTEAFF. Using reference TRBV29-1 and TRBJ1-1 for the parts outside the CDR3, the full variable domain is SAVISQKPSRDICQRGTSLTIQCQVDSQVTMMFWYRQQPGQSLTLIATANQGSEATYESGFVIDKFPISRPNLTFSTLTVSNMSPEDSSIYLCSASMNTEAFFGQGTRLTVV.